This T cell receptor beta chain comes out of a study of blood T cell repertoires in COVID-19. Study processing details: It was from reference gene primer amplification that nucleated cell counts were estimated. Profiling relied on immunoSEQ multiplex PCR, and the TCRdb table lists in-frame clones only, not all of them. Clone size and the V and J calls come from that table; the DNA yielded D and trimming. The sample lists about 670,000 clones; about 90% were seen once. The origin of this receptor is a woman under 30 with acute or convalescent COVID-19. The sample comprised peripheral blood.

Here the CDR3 reads CASSVDLGHTEAFF. The CDR3, as DNA: TGTGCCAGCAGCGTAGACCTGGGCCACACTGAAGCTTTCTTT. The chain joins TRBV9 to TRBJ1-1, with no clear D. V lost 0 bases to trimming and J lost 3 bases, with 9 bases between them. The CDR3 spans 14 residues. Per the germline V gene, CDR1 is SGDLS and CDR2 is YYNGEE.